Below are 24 T cell receptor beta chains sequenced from a single sample in a study of T cells after yellow fever vaccination. TCRdb reprocessed the 5' RACE reads via MiXCR and lists one record per CDR3 protein. The repertoire holds over 65,000 distinct CDR3 sequences, with about 14% as singletons. The source material was CD8+ T cells not binding an NS4B(214-222) dextramer, sorted from PBMCs, sampled less than 25 days after the first yellow fever vaccination. The source is a man aged 18 to 29 who received the YFV17D yellow fever vaccine.

This clonotype was found many times. The J gene is TRBJ2-7, the V gene TRBV6-5; 8 nucleotides match TRBD1. Looked up from germline, CDR1 is MNHEY and CDR2 is SVGAGI. V dropped 4 bases and J dropped 2; count of bases not matched to a gene: 1. The CDR3 is made up of 13 amino acids. The DNA for the CDR3 is TGTGCCAGCAGTTTGGACAGGGCCTACGAGCAGTACTTC. Protein: CASSLDRAYEQYF.

The genes are TRBV6-2 or TRBV6-3 and TRBJ2-3; 9 bases match TRBD1. Germline V CDR1 and CDR2: MNHEY, SVGEGT. This CDR3 is 18 amino acids long. Germline trimming cut 6 bases from V and 3 bases from J; bases unmatched to any gene: 16. The CDR3 protein is CASRLPLQTGGVTDTQYF. CDR3 bases: TGTGCCAGCAGACTCCCCCTCCAGACAGGGGGAGTGACAGATACGCAGTATTTT.

About this clonotype: At one end the junction does not follow the germline gene, possibly because of a read error. This chain uses TRBV7-6 with TRBJ2-5; 10 nucleotides agree with TRBD2. CDR1 and CDR2 from the germline V gene are SGHVS and FNYEAQ. The CDR3 consists of 15 residues. In DNA, the CDR3 is TGTGCCAGCAACTTAGCGGGGGGCATCAAAGAGACCCAGTACTTC. Amino acid sequence: CASNLAGGIKETQYF. The full variable domain, its missing parts supplied by reference TRBV7-6 and TRBJ2-5, is GAGVSQSPRYKVTKRGQDVALRCDPISGHVSLYWYRQALGQGPEFLTYFNYEAQQDKSGLPNDRFSAERPEGSISTLTIQRTEQRDSAMYRCASNLAGGIKETQYFGPGTRLLVL.

This chain uses TRBV10-3 with TRBJ1-5; possibly TRBD1 for D (5 bases). Trimming removed 0 bases from V and 4 bases from J, with 13 bases in between. The germline V gene encodes CDR1 ENHRY and CDR2 SYGVKD. The CDR3 extends over 16 amino acids. The CDR3 DNA reads TGTGCCATCAGTGAGTCGACAGCAAATATAAATCAGCCCCAGCATTTT. Translating gives CAISESTANINQPQHF.

This clonotype turned up a few times. The chain couples TRBV29-1 to TRBJ2-2, with D unresolved. Trimming pared 3 bases from V and 6 bases from J, leaving 11 bases between. The CDR3 loop spans 13 amino acids. Per the germline V gene, CDR1 is SQVTM and CDR2 is ANQGSEA. The chain's CDR3 is CSVDTQAAGELFF. In nucleotides, the CDR3 is TGCAGCGTTGATACGCAGGCAGCCGGGGAGCTGTTTTTT.

This clonotype was observed a few times. This chain joins TRBV6-1 and TRBJ2-1, with 10 bases that match TRBD2. This CDR3 has 16 amino acids. Unmatched junction bases numbered 8, after V lost 7 bases and J lost 2 bases. Germline lookup yields CDR1 MNHNS and CDR2 SASEGT. The CDR3 sequence: CASTPGLAPAYNEQFF. For the CDR3, the DNA is TGTGCCAGCACCCCGGGACTAGCGCCGGCCTACAATGAGCAGTTCTTC.

This clonotype has just a few counts. The CDR3 DNA reads TGTGCCAGCAGTTTCGAGACGTGGGGTCGGGAGCTGTTTTTT. Residues: CASSFETWGRELFF. The rearrangement uses TRBV12-3 or TRBV12-4 and TRBJ2-2; the D is unclear. CDR3 length: 14 amino acids. V shed 3 bases and J shed 9 bases, with 14 bases lying between them.

There are a few counts of this clonotype. The chain links TRBV15 to TRBJ1-5, with D unclear. The CDR3 runs 16 residues. Germline V gene lookup returns CDR1 LNHNV and CDR2 YYDKDF (reference sequence). V lost 3 bases to trimming and J lost 2 bases, with 14 bases between them. The CDR3: CATSSSVGWGNQPQHF. The CDR3 bases are TGTGCCACCAGCAGCTCAGTGGGTTGGGGCAATCAGCCCCAGCATTTT.

In this sample, this clonotype turned up a few times. The CDR3 sequence: CSARLRAGQGNTIYF. The CDR3 nucleotides read TGCAGTGCTAGACTGAGGGCAGGGCAAGGAAACACCATATATTTT. The J gene is TRBJ1-3, the V gene TRBV20-1; D perhaps matches TRBD1 (5 bases). Germline V gene sequence: CDR1 DFQATT, CDR2 SNEGSKA (reference sequence). V lost 2 bases to trimming and J lost 4 bases, with 15 bases between them. This CDR3 comprises 15 residues.

This clonotype was recorded a few times. The gene calls are TRBV7-9 and TRBJ2-2, with a tentative D call TRBD2 (5 bases). This CDR3 has 13 amino acids. Looked up from germline, CDR1 is SEHNR and CDR2 is FQNEAQ (reference sequence). V dropped 3 bases and J dropped 9 bases, with 11 bases sitting between them. The CDR3 reads CASSFPRGRELFF. DNA for the CDR3: TGTGCCAGCAGCTTCCCCCGAGGGCGGGAGCTGTTTTTT. Based on the CDR3 plus reference TRBV7-9 and TRBJ2-2, the full variable domain is DTGVSQNPRHKITKRGQNVTFRCDPISEHNRLYWYRQTLGQGPEFLTYFQNEAQLEKSRLLSDRFSAERPKGSFSTLEIQRTEQGDSAMYLCASSFPRGRELFFGEGSRLTVL.

This clonotype was recorded a few times. This rearrangement joins TRBV4-1 to TRBJ2-1, with 9 bases identical to TRBD2. This CDR3 has 15 amino acids. In germline, CDR1 is MGHRA, CDR2 YSYEKL. The V and J ends lost 1 base and 4 bases, in that order; junction bases with no gene match: 2. The CDR3 spells CASSQGAGGYNEQFF. CDR3 bases: TGCGCCAGCAGCCAAGGTGCGGGGGGGTACAATGAGCAGTTCTTC.

In its sample, this clonotype was seen many times. The chain recombines TRBV12-3 or TRBV12-4 with TRBJ2-2; D ambiguous. Trimming took 3 bases from V and 7 from J, leaving 6 bases between them. The CDR3 consists of 12 residues. The CDR3, as DNA: TGTGCCAGCAGTTTCGGCCGCGGGGAGCTGTTTTTT. Amino acid sequence: CASSFGRGELFF.

This clonotype was recorded a few times. This sequence joins TRBV7-9 and TRBJ1-2; no firm D call. The germline CDR1 and CDR2 sequences are SEHNR and FQNEAQ (reference sequence). The CDR3 totals 16 residues. The V end was cut by 0 bases, the J end by 0 bases, with 11 bases between. CDR3 sequence (DNA): TGTGCCAGCAGCTTAGCGCCCGGAATAACTAACTATGGCTACACCTTC. Protein sequence: CASSLAPGITNYGYTF. The full variable domain, its missing parts supplied by reference TRBV7-9 and TRBJ1-2, is DTGVSQNPRHKITKRGQNVTFRCDPISEHNRLYWYRQTLGQGPEFLTYFQNEAQLEKSRLLSDRFSAERPKGSFSTLEIQRTEQGDSAMYLCASSLAPGITNYGYTFGSGTRLTVV.

The table lists this clonotype with a few counts. The chain recombines TRBV11-2 with TRBJ1-5; TRBD1 might be the D (6 bases). Trimming cost V 4 bases and J 0 bases, with 10 bases left between them. The length of the CDR3 is 15 residues. Per germline, CDR1 SGHAT and CDR2 FQNNGV. CDR3 region: CASSSDRYSNQPQHF. The CDR3 bases are TGTGCCAGCAGCTCCGACAGGTATAGCAATCAGCCCCAGCATTTT.

This clonotype is termed large (0.1 to 1%). The rearrangement joins TRBV11-2 to TRBJ2-1; 15 bases fit TRBD2. Germline V gene data show CDR1 as SGHAT and CDR2 as FQNNGV. With V trimmed by 0 bases and J by 8 bases, 17 bases remained unmatched. The CDR3 runs to 21 residues. This chain's CDR3 is CASSLEHPWTSGGGFLDEQFF. DNA of the CDR3: TGTGCCAGCAGCTTAGAACACCCTTGGACTAGCGGGGGGGGTTTTCTCGATGAGCAGTTCTTC.

This clonotype was seen more than once but under ten times. This chain joins TRBV7-6 and TRBJ1-4; D perhaps matches TRBD1 (5 bases). The CDR3 covers 17 residues. The germline V gene encodes CDR1 SGHVS and CDR2 FNYEAQ. With 2 bases removed from V and 2 bases from J, the gap between germline ends came to 15 bases. The CDR3 reads CASSLLAGMSTNEKLFF. CDR3 DNA sequence: TGTGCCAGCAGCTTACTGGCAGGGATGTCGACTAATGAAAAACTGTTTTTT.

V and J are TRBV25-1 and TRBJ2-5; D remains unclear. The CDR3 contains 12 residues. V was pared by 1 base and J by 7 bases, with 7 bases between. Germline V gene lookup returns CDR1 MGHDK and CDR2 SYGVNS. In DNA, the CDR3 is TGTGCCAGCAGTGAATCTAAGATGACCCAGTACTTC. Translated, it gives CASSESKMTQYF.

The J gene is TRBJ2-7, the V gene TRBV4-2; 7 nucleotides agree with TRBD2. This CDR3 comprises 17 residues. Germline V gene lookup returns CDR1 LGHNA and CDR2 YNFKEQ. V lost 0 bases, J lost 0 bases, and 8 bases stayed unmatched. CDR3 nucleotide sequence: TGTGCCAGCAGCCAAGATTCCCCTAGCGGCTTCTCCTACGAGCAGTACTTC. Its protein is CASSQDSPSGFSYEQYF.

This clonotype was detected a few times. The rearrangement joins TRBV12-3 or TRBV12-4 to TRBJ2-7, with 7 bases fitting TRBD2. Trimming removed 5 bases from V and 2 bases from J; junction bases left unmatched: 3. The CDR3 is made up of 13 amino acids. CDR3 residues: CASSMGLTYEQYV. The CDR3 DNA is TGTGCCAGCAGTATGGGACTAACCTACGAGCAGTACGTC.

This clonotype was observed a few times. This chain uses TRBV4-2 with TRBJ1-4, with a tentative D call TRBD1 (5 bases). V lost 5 bases, J lost 10 bases, and 20 bases lay in between. Looked up from germline, CDR1 is LGHNA and CDR2 is YNFKEQ. The CDR3 extends over 15 amino acids. The CDR3 loop reads CASSRVQGAVRKLFF. CDR3 nucleotide sequence: TGTGCCAGCAGCAGAGTCCAGGGTGCGGTAAGAAAACTGTTTTTT.

In its sample, this clonotype was seen a few times. The chain has TRBV2 and TRBJ1-5, with D possibly matching TRBD1 (6 bases). Trimming removed 6 bases at V and 9 bases at J, with 21 bases between. This CDR3 comprises 15 residues. Germline V gives CDR1 SNHLY, CDR2 FYNNEI. CDR3 region: CASSRRGFPPGPQHF. CDR3 DNA sequence: TGTGCCAGCAGCCGAAGGGGGTTTCCACCGGGGCCCCAGCATTTT.

The rearrangement joins TRBV6-1 to TRBJ2-1; 7 bases agree with TRBD2. The CDR3 is 15 residues long. Germline V gives CDR1 MNHNS, CDR2 SASEGT. V lost 2 bases to trimming and J lost 4 bases; unmatched junction nucleotides: 5. The CDR3: CASSELGSGYNEQFF. CDR3 sequence (DNA): TGTGCCAGCAGTGAATTAGGTAGCGGGTACAATGAGCAGTTCTTC.

This clonotype was recorded at least ten times. This chain links TRBV4-1 with TRBJ2-7; D is perhaps TRBD1 (5 bases). The V end was cut by 0 bases, the J end by 3 bases, with 9 bases between. This CDR3 has 14 amino acids. CDR1 is MGHRA, CDR2 YSYEKL, per germline. The CDR3 nucleotides are TGCGCCAGCAGCCAAGATCAGGGCAGCTACGAGCAGTACTTC. Protein product: CASSQDQGSYEQYF.

In this sample, this clonotype turned up a few times. J is TRBJ1-6 and V is TRBV3-1, with 10 bases matching TRBD1. This CDR3 spans 15 amino acids. Germline lookup yields CDR1 LGHDT and CDR2 YNNKEL (reference sequence). The ends lost 3 bases at V and 10 bases at J; junction bases unmatched: 6. The CDR3 sequence is CASSQTGGAGSPLHF. The CDR3 DNA reads TGTGCCAGCAGCCAGACAGGGGGCGCGGGGTCACCCCTCCACTTT.